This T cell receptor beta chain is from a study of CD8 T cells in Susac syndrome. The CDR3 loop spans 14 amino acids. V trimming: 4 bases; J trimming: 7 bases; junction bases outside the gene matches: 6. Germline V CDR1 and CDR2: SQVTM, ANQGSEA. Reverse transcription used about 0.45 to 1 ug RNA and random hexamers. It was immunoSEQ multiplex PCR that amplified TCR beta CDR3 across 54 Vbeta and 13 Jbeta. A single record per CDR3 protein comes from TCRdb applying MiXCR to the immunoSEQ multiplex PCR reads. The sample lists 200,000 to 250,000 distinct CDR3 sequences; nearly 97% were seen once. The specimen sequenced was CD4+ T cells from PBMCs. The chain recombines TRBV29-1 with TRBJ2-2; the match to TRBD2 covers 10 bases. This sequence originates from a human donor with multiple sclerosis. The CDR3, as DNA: TGCAGCGTTGTGGGTCTAGCGGGAGTCGGGGAGCTGTTTTTT. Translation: CSVVGLAGVGELFF.